This is a list of T cell receptor beta chains from one sample in a study of blood T cell repertoires in COVID-19. Clones were read by immunoSEQ multiplex PCR, and TCRdb kept only the in-frame ones, dropping some. This sample has 65,000 to 85,000 clones; around 90% occur once, and the top ten carry 2% to 3%. Source material: peripheral blood. Receptors were obtained from a human donor in a cohort sampled during active COVID-19. Both conserved end residues are part of each CDR3. D genes are given only for firm matches. Clone sizes are given selectively: once, few, many, or a class where the clone is expanded.

d_call j_call v_call clone_size cdr3_nt cdr3_aa
TRBD1 TRBJ1-6 TRBV4-3 . TGCGCCAGCAGCCAAGACGACAGGGGGTATAATTCACCCCTCCACTTT CASSQDDRGYNSPLHF
. TRBJ2-1 TRBV21-1 once TGTGCCAGCAGCACCTCCTCAGGGTCCGGGTACAATGAGCAGTTCTTC CASSTSSGSGYNEQFF
TRBD1 TRBJ2-7 TRBV6-2/TRBV6-3 . TGTGCCAGCAGTCAGCAGGGGGCCGTTCCCTACGAGCAGTACTTC CASSQQGAVPYEQYF
. TRBJ1-2 TRBV2 medium-sized TGTGCCAGCAGTAGGTTACAGGGTGACTATGGCTACACCTTC CASSRLQGDYGYTF
. TRBJ2-4 TRBV9 . TGTGCCAGCAGCGTAGAATCAGGGCTGGACAAAAACATTCAGTACTTC CASSVESGLDKNIQYF
TRBD1 TRBJ2-3 TRBV19 . TGTGCCAGCACCCACAGGGGTAGCACAGATACGCAGTATTTT CASTHRGSTDTQYF
TRBD2 TRBJ2-3 TRBV27 . TGTGCCAGCAGTTTCCCAACTCCAGCGGGAGGGGGAAATACGCAGTATTTT CASSFPTPAGGGNTQYF
TRBD1 TRBJ2-7 TRBV5-4 . TGTGCCAGCAGCTCGGACAGGGGTCTCGTCTACGAGCAGTACTTC CASSSDRGLVYEQYF
. TRBJ1-3 TRBV19 . TGTGCCAGTAGTAGCCACGGGGGAACTGGAAACACCATATATTTT CASSSHGGTGNTIYF
. TRBJ2-1 TRBV3-1/TRBV3-2 once TGTGCCAGCAGCCAACTATCCGGAGGGAGCTCCTACAATGAGCAGTTCTTC CASSQLSGGSSYNEQFF
. TRBJ1-2 TRBV30 . TGTGCCTGGAGTGTAGGCAGGGGCTATGGCTACACCTTC CAWSVGRGYGYTF
. TRBJ2-7 TRBV9 once TGTGCCAGCAGCGCCGCCCTTGGGAGAAACTACGAGCAGTACTTC CASSAALGRNYEQYF
. TRBJ2-5 TRBV15 once TGTGCCACCAGCAGAGATGGAGCGCGGGAAGAGACCCAGTACTTC CATSRDGAREETQYF
TRBD1 TRBJ2-3 TRBV5-4 . TGTGCCAGCAGCTTGGGCCCCGGGACAGGGGGCACAGATACGCAGTATTTT CASSLGPGTGGTDTQYF
TRBD2 TRBJ2-5 TRBV6-5 . TGTGCCAGTGCCGGACTAGCGGGTGAGACCCAGTACTTC CASAGLAGETQYF
. TRBJ2-1 TRBV9 . TGTGCCAGCAGCGGAATACCGGACTCCTCCAACAATGAGCAGTTCTTC CASSGIPDSSNNEQFF
. TRBJ2-5 TRBV10-3 . TGTGCCATCGGGGAGCGGTTGGGTGAGACCCAGTACTTC CAIGERLGETQYF
. TRBJ1-4 TRBV7-9 . TGTGCCAGCAGTCGCACCGATCAGGGAAGGACTAATGAAAAACTGTTTTTT CASSRTDQGRTNEKLFF
. TRBJ2-1 TRBV7-9 . TGTGCCAGCAGCCTTGGACAGAGTCGAAATGAGCAGTTCTTC CASSLGQSRNEQFF
TRBD1 TRBJ1-2 TRBV28 . TGTGCCAGCAGACTGGGAAGGGACAGGGGAACCTCTAACTATGGCTACACCTTC CASRLGRDRGTSNYGYTF
. TRBJ2-1 TRBV6-5 once TGTGCCAGCAGGATTACCAACGGGGGTAACAATGAGCAGTTCTTC CASRITNGGNNEQFF
TRBD1 TRBJ1-3 TRBV9 . TGTGCCAGCAGCGTAGTTGCGGACAGGGAAACTGGAAACACCATATATTTT CASSVVADRETGNTIYF
TRBD2 TRBJ2-1 TRBV9 once TGTGCCAGCAGCGGGACTAGCGGGTTCGATGAGCAGTTCTTC CASSGTSGFDEQFF
TRBD1 TRBJ1-3 TRBV7-2 . TGTGCCAGCAGCTTAGAGGGGACAGTGTACTCTGGAAACACCATATATTTT CASSLEGTVYSGNTIYF
. TRBJ2-2 TRBV18 . TGTGCCAGCTCAGAAGTCTTCAGGGGTTACGGCACCGGGGAGCTGTTTTTT CASSEVFRGYGTGELFF
. TRBJ1-3 TRBV21-1 . TGTGCCAGCAGCAAACTTACTAGGGACAGGGGGCCGAAGGTTTCTGGAAACACCATATATTTT CASSKLTRDRGPKVSGNTIYF
TRBD1 TRBJ1-5 TRBV7-2 . TGTGCCAGCAGCCGCGAGGGACAGGGAAGACATCAGCCCCAGCATTTT CASSREGQGRHQPQHF
. TRBJ2-1 TRBV4-1 once TGCGCCAGCAGCCAATCATCGGAGTACAATGAGCAGTTCTTC CASSQSSEYNEQFF
. TRBJ2-1 TRBV7-6 . TGTGCCAGCAGCTTAGCGGACTCACCTTACAATGAGCAGTTCTTC CASSLADSPYNEQFF
TRBD2 TRBJ2-3 TRBV14 . TGTGCCAGCAGAAAAGCGGGAGGCACAGATACGCAGTATTTT CASRKAGGTDTQYF
. TRBJ2-7 TRBV4-1 . TGCGCCAGCAGCCAAGGGGCCAGGGAGCAGTACTTC CASSQGAREQYF
TRBD1 TRBJ1-6 TRBV5-6 . TGTGCCAGCAGCCTCCGGACAGGAGGATCACCCCTCCACTTT CASSLRTGGSPLHF
. TRBJ1-6 TRBV11-2 . TGTGCCAGCAGCGTCCGGACTGAATCACCCCTCCACTTT CASSVRTESPLHF
. TRBJ2-5 TRBV27 . TGTGCCAGCAGTTTTCAGGGGGGACAGGAGACCCAGTACTTC CASSFQGGQETQYF
. TRBJ2-7 TRBV18 . TGTGCCAGCTCACGCGAGTGGTCTGAGCAGTACTTC CASSREWSEQYF
TRBD1 TRBJ2-7 TRBV12-3/TRBV12-4 . TGTGCCAGCAGGGACAGGGTGGTTGATCGGGAGTACTTC CASRDRVVDREYF
TRBD2 TRBJ2-1 TRBV7-9 once TGTGCCAGCAGCTTTGGTGGACTAGCGGGAGAGCAGTTCTTC CASSFGGLAGEQFF
TRBD1 TRBJ1-1 TRBV6-5 . TGTGCCAGCAGACCGCGACAGGGGATGAACACTGAAGCTTTCTTT CASRPRQGMNTEAFF
TRBD1 TRBJ1-1 TRBV4-1 . TGCGCCAGCAGAACCAGGACAGGGAACACTGAAGCTTTCTTT CASRTRTGNTEAFF
. TRBJ1-2 TRBV5-1 . TGCGCCAGCAGTCCCTCAGGTTCGTCTAACTATGGCTACACCTTC CASSPSGSSNYGYTF
. TRBJ1-5 TRBV27 few TGTGCCAGCAGTCGGGGGTGGGCGGGGGCGCCCAATCAGCCCCAGCATTTT CASSRGWAGAPNQPQHF
. TRBJ1-1 TRBV28 . TGTGCCAGCAGTTTAGTAGCTGAAGCTTTCTTT CASSLVAEAFF
TRBD1 TRBJ2-1 TRBV9 . TGTGCCAGCAGCCCTGGACAGGGGCGCTACAATGAGCAGTTCTTC CASSPGQGRYNEQFF
. TRBJ2-1 TRBV9 . TGTGCCAGCAGCGGCACAACGTCCTACAATGAGCAGTTCTTC CASSGTTSYNEQFF
TRBD2 TRBJ2-3 TRBV5-4 few TGTGCCAGCAGCTTCGGCGGGGGGGTCACAGATACGCAGTATTTT CASSFGGGVTDTQYF
. TRBJ1-2 TRBV28 . TGTGCCAGCACCCAGGGAACCTTCGGCTACACCTTC CASTQGTFGYTF
. TRBJ1-3 TRBV19 . TGTGCCAGTTCTATCCTTGGCCCCGGCGGCACCATATATTTT CASSILGPGGTIYF
. TRBJ1-4 TRBV7-2 . TGTGCCAGCAGCCCCGAGCCGAATGAAAAACTGTTTTTT CASSPEPNEKLFF
TRBD1 TRBJ1-5 TRBV19 . TGTGCCAGTAGTACCTCAGGGGGCGGTAATCAGCCCCAGCATTTT CASSTSGGGNQPQHF
. TRBJ1-5 TRBV6-1 . TGTGCCAGCAGTGAGGTAGGGGCCAATCAGCCCCAGCATTTT CASSEVGANQPQHF
. TRBJ1-1 TRBV27 once TGTGCCAGCAGCCTTACCGACGGGACTGAAGCTTTCTTT CASSLTDGTEAFF
TRBD2 TRBJ2-5 TRBV7-7 . TGTGCCAGCAGCTTAGGCGGGGGGGCGTTTGAGACCCAGTACTTC CASSLGGGAFETQYF
. TRBJ1-5 TRBV25-1 . TGTGCCAGCAGTGATTCGGACGGACTATATAGCAATCAGCCCCAGCATTTT CASSDSDGLYSNQPQHF
. TRBJ1-6 TRBV25-1 few TGTGCCAGCAGACAGTTTAGTTCACCCCTCCACTTT CASRQFSSPLHF
. TRBJ1-2 TRBV2 . TGTGCCAGCACCCTGGACAGAAACTATGGCTACACCTTC CASTLDRNYGYTF
. TRBJ1-2 TRBV7-8 medium-sized TGTGCCAGCAGCCCGATCCCCCGCATGGAGGGGGGCTACACCTTC CASSPIPRMEGGYTF
. TRBJ1-1 TRBV7-2 . TGTGCCAGCAGCCGCGGGGGCGAGGGTGAAGCTTTCTTT CASSRGGEGEAFF